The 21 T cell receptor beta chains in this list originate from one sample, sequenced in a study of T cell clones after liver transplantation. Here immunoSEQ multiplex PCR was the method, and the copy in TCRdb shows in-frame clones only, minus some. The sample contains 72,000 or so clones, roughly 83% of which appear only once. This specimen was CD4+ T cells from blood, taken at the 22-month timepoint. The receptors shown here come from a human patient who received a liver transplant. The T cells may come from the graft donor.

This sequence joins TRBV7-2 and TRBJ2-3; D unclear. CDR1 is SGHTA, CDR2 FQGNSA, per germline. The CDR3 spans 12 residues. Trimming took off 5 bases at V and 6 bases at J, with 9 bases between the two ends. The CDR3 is CASSPRSDTQYF. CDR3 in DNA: TGTGCCAGCAGCCCTCGTAGCGATACGCAGTATTTT. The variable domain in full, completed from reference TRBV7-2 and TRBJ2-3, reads GAGVSQSPSNKVTEKGKDVELRCDPISGHTALYWYRQSLGQGLEFLIYFQGNSAPDKSGLPSDRFSAERTGGSVSTLTIQRTQQEDSAVYLCASSPRSDTQYFGPGTRLTVL.

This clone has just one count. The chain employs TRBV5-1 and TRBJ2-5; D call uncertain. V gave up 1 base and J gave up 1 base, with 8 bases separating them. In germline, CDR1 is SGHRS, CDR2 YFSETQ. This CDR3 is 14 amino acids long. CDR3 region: CASSLSVTQETQYF. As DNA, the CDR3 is TGCGCCAGCAGCTTGTCGGTAACCCAAGAGACCCAGTACTTC.

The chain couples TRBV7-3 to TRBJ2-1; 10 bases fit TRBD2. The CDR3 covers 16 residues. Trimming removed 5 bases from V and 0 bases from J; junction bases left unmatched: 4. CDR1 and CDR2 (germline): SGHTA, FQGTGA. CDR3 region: CASSQSSGSSYNEQFF. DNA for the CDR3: TGTGCCAGCAGCCAATCTAGCGGGAGCTCCTACAATGAGCAGTTCTTC.

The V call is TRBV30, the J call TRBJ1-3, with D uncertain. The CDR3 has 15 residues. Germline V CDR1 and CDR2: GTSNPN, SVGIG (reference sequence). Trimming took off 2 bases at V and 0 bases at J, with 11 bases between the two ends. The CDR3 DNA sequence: TGTGCCTGGAGTATCGGCAGCCGCTCTGGAAACACCATATATTTT. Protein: CAWSIGSRSGNTIYF.

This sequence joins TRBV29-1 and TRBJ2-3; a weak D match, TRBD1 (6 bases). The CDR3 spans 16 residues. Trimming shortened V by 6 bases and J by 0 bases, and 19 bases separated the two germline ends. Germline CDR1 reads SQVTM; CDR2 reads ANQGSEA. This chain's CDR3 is CSVGTRRTDSTDTQYF. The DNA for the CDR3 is TGCAGCGTAGGAACCCGGAGGACAGACAGCACAGATACGCAGTATTTT.

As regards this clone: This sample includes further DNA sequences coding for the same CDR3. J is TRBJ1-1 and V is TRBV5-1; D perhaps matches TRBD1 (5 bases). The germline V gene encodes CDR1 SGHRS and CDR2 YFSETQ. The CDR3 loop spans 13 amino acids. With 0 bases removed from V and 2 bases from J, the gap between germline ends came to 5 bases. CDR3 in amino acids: CASSLGGNTEAFF. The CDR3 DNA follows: TGCGCCAGCAGCTTGGGGGGCAACACTGAAGCTTTCTTT.

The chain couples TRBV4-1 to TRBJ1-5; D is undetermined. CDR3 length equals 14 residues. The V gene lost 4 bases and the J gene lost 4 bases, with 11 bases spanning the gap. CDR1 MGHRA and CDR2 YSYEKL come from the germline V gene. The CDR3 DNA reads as TGCGCCAGCAGCCCTCCCGGGAGAAATCAGCCCCAGCATTTT. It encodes CASSPPGRNQPQHF.

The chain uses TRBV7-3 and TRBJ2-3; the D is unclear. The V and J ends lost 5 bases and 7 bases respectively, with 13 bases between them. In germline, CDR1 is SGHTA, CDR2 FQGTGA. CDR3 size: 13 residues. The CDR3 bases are TGTGCCAGCAGCACTACGCGAGAATATACGCAGTATTTT. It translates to CASSTTREYTQYF.

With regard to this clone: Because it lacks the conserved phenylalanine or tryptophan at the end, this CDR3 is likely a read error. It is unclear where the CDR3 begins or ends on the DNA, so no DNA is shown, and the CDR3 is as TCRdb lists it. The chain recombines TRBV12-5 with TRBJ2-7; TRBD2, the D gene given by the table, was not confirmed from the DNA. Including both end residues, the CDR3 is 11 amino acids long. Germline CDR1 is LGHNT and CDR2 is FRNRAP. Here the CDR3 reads CASGLVQERAL.

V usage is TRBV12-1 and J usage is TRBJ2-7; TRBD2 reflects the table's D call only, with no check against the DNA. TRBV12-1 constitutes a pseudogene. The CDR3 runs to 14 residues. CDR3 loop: CASSLERLSYEQYF. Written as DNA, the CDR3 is TGTGCCAGCAGCTTAGAGCGTCTCTCCTACGAGCAGTACTTC.

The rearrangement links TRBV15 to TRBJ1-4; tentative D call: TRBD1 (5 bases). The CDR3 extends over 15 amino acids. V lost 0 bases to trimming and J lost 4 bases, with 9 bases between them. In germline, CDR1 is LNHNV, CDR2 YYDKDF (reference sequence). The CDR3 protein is CATSRDQGVNEKLFF. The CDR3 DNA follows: TGTGCCACCAGCAGAGATCAGGGTGTTAATGAAAAACTGTTTTTT.

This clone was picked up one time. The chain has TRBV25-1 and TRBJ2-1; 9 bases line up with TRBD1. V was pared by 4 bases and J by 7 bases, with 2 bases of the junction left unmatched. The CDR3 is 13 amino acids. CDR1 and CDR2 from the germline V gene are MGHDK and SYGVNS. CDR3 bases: TGTGCCAGCAGTGCACAGGGGGCAAATGAGCAGTTCTTC. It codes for CASSAQGANEQFF.

The CDR3 loop reads CASSQDQGDTQYF. CDR3 bases: TGCGCCAGCAGCCAAGATCAGGGAGATACGCAGTATTTT. V is TRBV4-1 and J is TRBJ2-3, with a possible D match to TRBD1 (5 bases). The CDR3 extends over 13 amino acids. V was shortened by 0 bases and J by 5 bases, with 6 bases between the two germline ends. Germline CDR1 is MGHRA and CDR2 is YSYEKL.

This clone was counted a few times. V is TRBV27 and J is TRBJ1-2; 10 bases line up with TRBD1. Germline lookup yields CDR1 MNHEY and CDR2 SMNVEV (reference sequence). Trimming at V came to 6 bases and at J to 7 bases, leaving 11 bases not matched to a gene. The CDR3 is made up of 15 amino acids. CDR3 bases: TGTGCCAGCAGCGACGCCGGGACAGGGGAGGGTGGCTACACCTTC. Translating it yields CASSDAGTGEGGYTF.

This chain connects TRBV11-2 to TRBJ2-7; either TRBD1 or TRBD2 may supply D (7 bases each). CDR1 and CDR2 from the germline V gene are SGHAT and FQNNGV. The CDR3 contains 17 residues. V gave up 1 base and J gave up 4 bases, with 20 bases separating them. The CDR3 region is CASSLGGGDREGYEQYF. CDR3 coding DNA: TGTGCCAGCAGCTTAGGGGGGGGCGACAGGGAAGGGTACGAGCAGTACTTC. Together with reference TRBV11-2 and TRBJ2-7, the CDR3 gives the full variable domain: EAGVAQSPRYKIIEKRQSVAFWCNPISGHATLYWYQQILGQGPKLLIQFQNNGVVDDSQLPKDRFSAERLKGVDSTLKIQPAKLEDSAVYLCASSLGGGDREGYEQYFGPGTRLTVT.

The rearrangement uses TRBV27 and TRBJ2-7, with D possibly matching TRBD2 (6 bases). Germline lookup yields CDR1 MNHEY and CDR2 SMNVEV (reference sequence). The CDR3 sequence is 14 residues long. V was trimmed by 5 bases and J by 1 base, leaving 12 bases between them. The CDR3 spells CASSPVGGSYEQYF. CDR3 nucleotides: TGTGCCAGCAGTCCAGTGGGGGGATCCTACGAGCAGTACTTC.

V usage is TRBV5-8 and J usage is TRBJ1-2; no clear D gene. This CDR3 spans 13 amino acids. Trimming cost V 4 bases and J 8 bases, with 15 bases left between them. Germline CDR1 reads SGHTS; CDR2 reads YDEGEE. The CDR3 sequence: CASSNNNPGGYTF. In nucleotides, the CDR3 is TGTGCCAGCAGCAATAATAACCCGGGGGGCTACACCTTC.

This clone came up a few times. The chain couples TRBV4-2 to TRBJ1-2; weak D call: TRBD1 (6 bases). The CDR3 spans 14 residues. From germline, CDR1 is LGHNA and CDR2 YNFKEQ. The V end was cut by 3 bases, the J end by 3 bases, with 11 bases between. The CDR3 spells CASSQQDSDYGYTF. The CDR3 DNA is TGTGCCAGCAGCCAGCAGGACAGCGACTATGGCTACACCTTC.

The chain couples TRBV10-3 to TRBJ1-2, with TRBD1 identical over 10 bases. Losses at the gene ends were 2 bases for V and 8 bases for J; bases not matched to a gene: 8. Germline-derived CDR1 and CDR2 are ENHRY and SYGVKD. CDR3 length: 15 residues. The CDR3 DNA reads TGTGCCATCAGTGAGGAACGACAGGGGGCGCGCGGCTACACCTTC. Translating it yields CAISEERQGARGYTF.

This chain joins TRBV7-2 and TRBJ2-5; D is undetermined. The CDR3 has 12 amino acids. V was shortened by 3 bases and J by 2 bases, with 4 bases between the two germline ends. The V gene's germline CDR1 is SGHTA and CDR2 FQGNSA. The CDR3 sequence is CASSFGQETQYF. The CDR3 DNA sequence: TGTGCCAGCAGCTTCGGTCAAGAGACCCAGTACTTC.

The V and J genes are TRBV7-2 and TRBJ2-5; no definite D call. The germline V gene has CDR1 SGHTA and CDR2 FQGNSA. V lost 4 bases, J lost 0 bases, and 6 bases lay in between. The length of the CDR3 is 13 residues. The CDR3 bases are TGTGCCAGCAGCTCCAGGAACCAAGAGACCCAGTACTTC. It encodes CASSSRNQETQYF. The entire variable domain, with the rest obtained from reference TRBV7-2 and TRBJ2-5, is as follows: GAGVSQSPSNKVTEKGKDVELRCDPISGHTALYWYRQSLGQGLEFLIYFQGNSAPDKSGLPSDRFSAERTGGSVSTLTIQRTQQEDSAVYLCASSSRNQETQYFGPGTRLLVL.